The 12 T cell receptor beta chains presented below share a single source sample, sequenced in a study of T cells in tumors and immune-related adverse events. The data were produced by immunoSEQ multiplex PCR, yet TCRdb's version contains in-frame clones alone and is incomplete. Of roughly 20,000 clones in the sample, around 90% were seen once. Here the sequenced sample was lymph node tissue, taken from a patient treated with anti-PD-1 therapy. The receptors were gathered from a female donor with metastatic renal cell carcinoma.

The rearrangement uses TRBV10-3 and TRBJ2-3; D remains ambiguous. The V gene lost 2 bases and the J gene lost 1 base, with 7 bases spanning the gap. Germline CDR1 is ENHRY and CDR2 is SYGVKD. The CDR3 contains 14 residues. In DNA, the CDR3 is TGTGCCATCAGTGAGAGTGAGGGCACAGATACGCAGTATTTT. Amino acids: CAISESEGTDTQYF.

CDR3: CAWSVLVWDRGLQETQYF. The CDR3 DNA follows: TGTGCCTGGAGTGTACTGGTCTGGGACAGGGGTCTCCAAGAGACCCAGTACTTC. V and J are TRBV30 and TRBJ2-5; 10 bases agree with TRBD1. The CDR3 is 18 residues long. Germline V gives CDR1 GTSNPN, CDR2 SVGIG (reference sequence). Trimming took 0 bases from V and 1 from J; bases not matched to a gene: 11.

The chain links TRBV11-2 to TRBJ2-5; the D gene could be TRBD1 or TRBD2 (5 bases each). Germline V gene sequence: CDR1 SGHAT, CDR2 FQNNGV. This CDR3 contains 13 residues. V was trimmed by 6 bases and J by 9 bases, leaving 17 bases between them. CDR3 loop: CASRRGAQGSQYF. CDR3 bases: TGTGCCAGCAGGAGGGGAGCACAAGGGTCCCAGTACTTC.

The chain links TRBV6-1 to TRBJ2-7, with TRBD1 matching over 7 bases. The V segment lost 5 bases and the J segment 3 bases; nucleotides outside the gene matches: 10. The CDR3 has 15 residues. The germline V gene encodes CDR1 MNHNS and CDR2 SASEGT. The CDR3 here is CASSNRQGQLYEQYF. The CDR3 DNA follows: TGTGCCAGCAGTAATCGACAGGGACAACTCTACGAGCAGTACTTC.

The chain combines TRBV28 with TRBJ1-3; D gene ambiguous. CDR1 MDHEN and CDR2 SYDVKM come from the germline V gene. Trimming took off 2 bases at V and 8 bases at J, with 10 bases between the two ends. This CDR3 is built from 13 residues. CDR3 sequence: CASSLEGMDTIYF. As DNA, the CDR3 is TGTGCCAGCAGTTTAGAAGGGATGGACACCATATATTTT.

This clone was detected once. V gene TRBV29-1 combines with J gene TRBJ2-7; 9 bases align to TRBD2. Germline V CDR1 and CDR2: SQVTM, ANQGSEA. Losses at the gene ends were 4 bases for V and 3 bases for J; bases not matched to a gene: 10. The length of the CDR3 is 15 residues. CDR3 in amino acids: CSVGFGRREGYEQYF. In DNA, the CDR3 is TGCAGCGTTGGATTCGGCCGGCGGGAGGGCTACGAGCAGTACTTC.

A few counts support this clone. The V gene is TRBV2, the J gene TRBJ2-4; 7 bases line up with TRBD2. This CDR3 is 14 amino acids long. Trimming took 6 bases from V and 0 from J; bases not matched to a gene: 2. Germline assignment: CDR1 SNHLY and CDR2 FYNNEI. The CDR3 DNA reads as TGTGCCAGCAGGTTAGCGGGAGCCAAAAACATTCAGTACTTC. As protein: CASRLAGAKNIQYF. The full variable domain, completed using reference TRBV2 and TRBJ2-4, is EPEVTQTPSHQVTQMGQEVILRCVPISNHLYFYWYRQILGQKVEFLVSFYNNEISEKSEIFDDQFSVERPDGSNFTLKIRSTKLEDSAMYFCASRLAGAKNIQYFGAGTRLSVL.

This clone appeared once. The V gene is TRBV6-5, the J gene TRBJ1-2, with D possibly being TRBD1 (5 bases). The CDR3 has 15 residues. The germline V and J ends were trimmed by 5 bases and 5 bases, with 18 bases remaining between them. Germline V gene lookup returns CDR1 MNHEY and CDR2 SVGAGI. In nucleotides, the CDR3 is TGTGCCAGCAGTCTACGACGGGACGGAAATTATGGCTACACCTTC. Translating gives CASSLRRDGNYGYTF.

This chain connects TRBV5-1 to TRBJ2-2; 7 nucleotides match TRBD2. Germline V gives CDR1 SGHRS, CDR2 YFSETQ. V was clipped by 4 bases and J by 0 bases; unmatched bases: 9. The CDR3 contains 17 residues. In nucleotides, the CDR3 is TGCGCCAGCAGCCCCTCCCCACTAGCGACGAACACCGGGGAGCTGTTTTTT. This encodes CASSPSPLATNTGELFF.

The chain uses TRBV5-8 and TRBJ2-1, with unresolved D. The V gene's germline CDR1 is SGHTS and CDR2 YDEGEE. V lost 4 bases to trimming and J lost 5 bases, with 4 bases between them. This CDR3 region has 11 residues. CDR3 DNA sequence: TGTGCCAGCAGCACCAACAATGAGCAGTTCTTC. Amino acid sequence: CASSTNNEQFF.

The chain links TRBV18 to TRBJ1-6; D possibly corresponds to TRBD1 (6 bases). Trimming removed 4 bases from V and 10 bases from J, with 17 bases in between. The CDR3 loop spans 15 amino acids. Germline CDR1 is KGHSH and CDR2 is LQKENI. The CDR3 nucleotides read TGTGCCAGCTCACGGGACAACCGCCGGGGGTCACCCCTCCACTTT. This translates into CASSRDNRRGSPLHF.

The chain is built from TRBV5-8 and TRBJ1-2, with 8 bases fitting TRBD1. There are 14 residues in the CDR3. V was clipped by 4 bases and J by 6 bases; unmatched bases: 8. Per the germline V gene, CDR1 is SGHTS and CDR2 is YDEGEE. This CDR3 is CASSRRTGSDGYTF. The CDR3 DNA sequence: TGTGCCAGCAGCCGCAGGACAGGGTCCGATGGCTACACCTTC.